Shown below are 11 T cell receptor beta chains from a single sample sequenced in a study of patients and donors after allogeneic stem cell transplantation (TCRdb year 2020). Library prep was done by RT-PCR. These reads were obtained on a NextSeq 550. TCRdb handled the public reads itself, with Q25 trimming in fastp and clone calling in MiXCR, and kept productive beta chains. CDR3 protein duplicates are merged, each entry listing the most common genes and DNA. A total of about 960,000 distinct CDR3 sequences appear in this sample, about a sixth of them only once. The ten top clones hold around 6% of the sample. The sample comprised blood, either unsorted or a sorted T cell fraction (not recorded which). These TCRs come from a human donor who was either an allogeneic HSCT recipient or a stem cell or donor lymphocyte infusion donor (not recorded which). It is not recorded whose cells these are; they may come from a transplant donor.

The genes are TRBV7-7 and TRBJ2-5; the match to TRBD1 covers 7 bases. V shed 4 bases and J 2 bases; nucleotides not matched to a gene: 4. This CDR3 has 14 residues. Germline V gene sequence: CDR1 SSHAT, CDR2 FNYEAQ (reference sequence). For the CDR3, the DNA is TGTGCCAGCAGCTCACAGGGGAAACAAGAGACCCAGTACTTC. Amino acid sequence: CASSSQGKQETQYF.

The sample holds one count of this clonotype. Being one base from a much bigger clone, this may be a read error. This rearrangement joins TRBV12-3 or TRBV12-4 to TRBJ2-1, with 11 bases identical to TRBD2. The length of the CDR3 is 16 residues. Here the CDR3 DNA reads TGTGCCAGCAGTTTGCTAGCGGGAGGCCTGTACAATGAGCAGCTCTTC. Protein sequence: CASSLLAGGLYNEQLF.

The chain joins TRBV4-2 to TRBJ1-4, with D unresolved. CDR3 length: 14 residues. From germline, CDR1 is LGHNA and CDR2 YNFKEQ. Trimming removed 1 base at V and 8 bases at J, with 11 bases between. CDR3 protein: CASSQVQVGEKLFF. The DNA for the CDR3 is TGTGCCAGCAGCCAAGTCCAGGTGGGGGAAAAACTGTTTTTT.

This clonotype was seen more than once but under ten times. The chain employs TRBV5-1 and TRBJ2-2, with D possibly being TRBD1 or TRBD2 (5 bases each). The ends were cut back, 0 bases at V and 0 bases at J, with 12 bases in the middle. CDR3 length: 17 amino acids. Germline V gene data show CDR1 as SGHRS and CDR2 as YFSETQ. CDR3 sequence reads: CASSLEGQGPNTGELFF. The CDR3 DNA follows: TGCGCCAGCAGCTTGGAGGGCCAGGGACCGAACACCGGGGAGCTGTTTTTT. Full variable domain (rest looked up from reference TRBV5-1 and TRBJ2-2): KAGVTQTPRYLIKTRGQQVTLSCSPISGHRSVSWYQQTPGQGLQFLFEYFSETQRNKGNFPGRFSGRQFSNSRSEMNVSTLELGDSALYLCASSLEGQGPNTGELFFGEGSRLTVL.

V gene TRBV25-1 combines with J gene TRBJ1-6; 7 positions agree with TRBD1. Germline CDR1 and CDR2: MGHDK and SYGVNS. The J segment lost 5 bases and the V segment lost 2 bases, leaving 9 bases of the junction unmatched. This CDR3 spans 17 amino acids. CDR3 amino acids: CASSEAGRGDHNSPLHF. The CDR3 nucleotides are TGTGCCAGCAGTGAAGCGGGCAGGGGGGACCATAATTCACCCCTCCACTTT.

The rearrangement joins TRBV25-1 to TRBJ2-6, with a weak D call TRBD2 (6 bases). This CDR3 comprises 16 residues. The germline V gene has CDR1 MGHDK and CDR2 SYGVNS. V lost 5 bases and J 2 bases, leaving 13 bases between the germline ends. CDR3 region: CASSTAGPPGANVLTF. In DNA form, the CDR3 reads TGTGCCAGCAGTACCGCGGGGCCTCCTGGGGCCAACGTCCTGACTTTC. Variable domain in full (rest from reference TRBV25-1 and TRBJ2-6): EADIYQTPRYLVIGTGKKITLECSQTMGHDKMYWYQQDPGMELHLIHYSYGVNSTEKGDLSSESTVSRIRTEHFPLTLESARPSHTSQYLCASSTAGPPGANVLTFGAGSRLTVL.

This chain links TRBV4-3 with TRBJ2-7; the match to TRBD1 covers 9 bases. The CDR3 has 15 amino acids. J was trimmed by 3 bases and V by 1 base; bases with no gene match: 4. The V gene's germline CDR1 is LGHNA and CDR2 YSLEER. The chain's CDR3 is CASSQADRGYYEQYF. For the CDR3, the DNA is TGCGCCAGCAGCCAAGCGGACAGGGGCTACTACGAGCAGTACTTC.

This clonotype has ten or more counts. The chain couples TRBV5-1 to TRBJ2-3; TRBD2 agrees at 11 bases. The CDR3 consists of 15 residues. Germline CDR1 SGHRS, CDR2 YFSETQ. V was clipped by 2 bases and J by 2 bases; unmatched bases: 1. The CDR3 loop reads CASSLLAGDTDTQYF. The CDR3 DNA follows: TGCGCCAGCAGCTTACTAGCGGGGGACACAGATACGCAGTATTTT.

This clonotype appeared a few times. The chain combines TRBV27 with TRBJ2-1; 11 nucleotides agree with TRBD1. Germline lookup yields CDR1 MNHEY and CDR2 SMNVEV (reference sequence). The V gene end was trimmed by 8 bases and the J gene end by 7 bases; junction bases not matched to a gene: 7. This CDR3 is built from 14 residues. In nucleotides, the CDR3 is TGTGCCAGCTCCGGACAGGGGGCTTGGAATGAGCAGTTCTTC. It encodes CASSGQGAWNEQFF.

The chain combines TRBV12-3 or TRBV12-4 with TRBJ2-7, with 7 bases fitting TRBD1. After removal of 6 bases from V and 2 bases from J, the junction contained 7 bases not matched to a gene. The CDR3 runs to 14 residues. The chain's CDR3 is CASSKRQGPYEQYF. DNA of the CDR3: TGTGCCAGCAGCAAGAGACAGGGTCCCTACGAGCAGTACTTC.

The chain couples TRBV11-3 to TRBJ2-7, with 8 bases identical to TRBD2. The V segment lost 4 bases and the J segment 2 bases; nucleotides outside the gene matches: 4. Germline V CDR1 and CDR2: SGHNT, YENEEA. This CDR3 has 14 residues. The CDR3 is CASSSREGTYEQYF. The CDR3 region has the DNA TGTGCCAGCAGCTCCCGGGAGGGAACCTACGAGCAGTACTTC.